These 19 T cell receptor beta chains were sequenced from one sample in a study of CD8 T cells in ankylosing spondylitis. General study findings and limits: Ankylosing spondylitis blood appeared to be characterized by a TCR beta motif of eight highly homologous variants.

MiXCR was run by TCRdb on the 5' RACE reads, yielding one entry per CDR3 protein. The profile shows 700,000 to 1,000,000 distinct CDR3 sequences, about 10% of them singletons. These receptors are not linked to any known antigen. The sample was blood, either unsorted or a sorted T cell fraction (not recorded which). These receptors were collected from a male donor with ankylosing spondylitis.

As for this clonotype: One end of the junction fails to match germline, which may point to a read error. The chain has TRBV7-7 and TRBJ2-5; D ambiguous. Germline-derived CDR1 and CDR2 are SSHAT and FNYEAQ (reference sequence). The CDR3 is 12 residues long. CDR3 protein: CASSNLGETQYF. The CDR3 region has the DNA TGTGCTAGCAGCAATCTTGGGGAGACCCAGTACTTC.

This clonotype has just a few counts. The genes are TRBV20-1 and TRBJ2-3, with D hard to call. This CDR3 comprises 12 residues. Germline V CDR1 and CDR2: DFQATT, SNEGSKA (reference sequence). The V end was cut by 7 bases, the J end by 9 bases, with 17 bases between. In DNA, the CDR3 is TGCAGTGTAGCCGCGCGAGGTGGGACGCAGTATTTT. Protein sequence: CSVAARGGTQYF.

This clonotype has only a few counts. The genes are TRBV6-5 and TRBJ2-3; D not certain. Germline V gene sequence: CDR1 MNHEY, CDR2 SVGAGI. With 0 bases removed from V and 1 base from J, the gap between germline ends came to 11 bases. There are 16 residues in the CDR3. The CDR3 here is CASSYSGFQGTDTQYF. As DNA, the CDR3 is TGTGCCAGCAGTTACTCGGGGTTTCAGGGCACAGATACGCAGTATTTT.

This clonotype came up many times. The gene calls are TRBV5-1 and TRBJ1-1; D remains ambiguous. CDR1 is SGHRS, CDR2 YFSETQ, per germline. V gave up 0 bases and J gave up 4 bases, with 13 bases separating them. The CDR3 contains 15 residues. The CDR3 sequence is CASSLVLVGGTEAFF. For the CDR3, the DNA is TGCGCCAGCAGCTTGGTTCTGGTAGGAGGCACTGAAGCTTTCTTT. Using reference TRBV5-1 and TRBJ1-1 for the parts outside the CDR3, the full variable domain is KAGVTQTPRYLIKTRGQQVTLSCSPISGHRSVSWYQQTPGQGLQFLFEYFSETQRNKGNFPGRFSGRQFSNSRSEMNVSTLELGDSALYLCASSLVLVGGTEAFFGQGTRLTVV.

The chain couples TRBV11-2 to TRBJ2-4; 15 bases are a match to TRBD2. The germline V gene has CDR1 SGHAT and CDR2 FQNNGV. The trim removed 6 bases at V and 11 bases at J, leaving 5 bases unmatched. CDR3 length: 14 amino acids. CDR3 region: CASSSGTSGRFQYF. The CDR3 DNA follows: TGTGCCAGCAGTTCCGGGACTAGCGGGAGGTTTCAGTACTTC.

The chain carries TRBV18 and TRBJ2-7, with D perhaps TRBD1 (5 bases). CDR1 KGHSH and CDR2 LQKENI come from the germline V gene. Deletions cut 1 base from V and 5 bases from J, with 9 bases between. The CDR3 consists of 13 residues. The CDR3 reads CASSPQGLNEQYF. The CDR3 nucleotides are TGTGCCAGCTCACCACAGGGGCTGAACGAGCAGTACTTC.

The chain has TRBV27 and TRBJ1-6; D remains unclear. The CDR3 runs 15 residues. Germline V CDR1 and CDR2: MNHEY, SMNVEV (reference sequence). Trimming removed 2 bases at V and 5 bases at J, with 10 bases between. The CDR3 protein is CASSLEAGDNSPLHF. CDR3 DNA sequence: TGTGCCAGCAGTTTAGAGGCAGGCGATAATTCACCCCTCCACTTT.

V is TRBV7-2 and J is TRBJ1-5; no definite D call. The CDR3 is made up of 15 amino acids. V shed 2 bases and J shed 0 bases, with 8 bases lying between them. CDR1 is SGHTA, CDR2 FQGNSA, per germline. This CDR3 is CASSLWGGSNQPQHF. The CDR3 region has the DNA TGTGCCAGCAGCTTATGGGGTGGTAGCAATCAGCCCCAGCATTTT.

This clonotype has only a few counts. This chain joins TRBV20-1 and TRBJ2-1; D call uncertain. This CDR3 spans 13 amino acids. Germline values: CDR1 DFQATT, CDR2 SNEGSKA (reference sequence). Trimming shortened V by 5 bases and J by 2 bases, and 10 bases separated the two germline ends. The CDR3 reads CSASYEAYNEQFF. DNA for the CDR3: TGCAGTGCTTCTTACGAGGCCTACAATGAGCAGTTCTTC.

The chain couples TRBV20-1 to TRBJ2-3, with 8 bases matching TRBD2. The CDR3 has 15 amino acids. CDR1 and CDR2 (germline): DFQATT, SNEGSKA (reference sequence). V lost 5 bases and J lost 2; bases outside the gene matches: 9. CDR3 protein: CSAPVVSGATDTQYF. Written as DNA, the CDR3 is TGCAGTGCTCCTGTGGTTAGCGGGGCCACAGATACGCAGTATTTT.

This clonotype was counted a few times. The V and J genes are TRBV28 and TRBJ2-6, with 12 bases lining up with TRBD1. This CDR3 comprises 17 residues. V lost 5 bases to trimming and J lost 2 bases; unmatched junction nucleotides: 4. Germline CDR1 MDHEN, CDR2 SYDVKM. The chain's CDR3 is CASSRDRGRAGANVLTF. As DNA, the CDR3 is TGTGCCAGCAGTCGGGACAGGGGGCGCGCTGGGGCCAACGTCCTGACTTTC.

This clonotype was counted a few times. The chain joins TRBV4-3 to TRBJ2-3; TRBD2 agrees at 9 bases. The germline gives CDR1 LGHNA, CDR2 YSLEER. The length of the CDR3 is 17 residues. The V segment lost 1 base and the J segment 6 bases; nucleotides outside the gene matches: 11. The CDR3 sequence is CASSQVAAGGPSDTQYF. The CDR3 DNA reads TGCGCCAGCAGCCAAGTGGCGGCGGGAGGGCCGTCGGATACGCAGTATTTT.

This clonotype was detected only a few times. This chain connects TRBV11-1 to TRBJ2-1, with 9 nucleotides matching TRBD1. Germline lookup yields CDR1 SGHAT and CDR2 FQDESV (reference sequence). V was clipped by 3 bases and J by 7 bases; unmatched bases: 22. The CDR3 length is 20 residues. CDR3 nucleotides: TGTGCCAGCAGCTTGGGGAGGAACAGGGGGCGCGAGGGCAGCGGGAATGAGCAGTTCTTC. Translated, it gives CASSLGRNRGREGSGNEQFF.

The table lists this clonotype with a few counts. CDR3 protein: CATATNHRDRSEQYF. The CDR3 DNA sequence: TGTGCCACAGCCACGAACCACAGGGATCGAAGCGAGCAGTACTTC. The genes are TRBV7-9 and TRBJ2-7, with a weak D call TRBD1 (6 bases). V lost 10 bases, J lost 6 bases, and 25 bases lay in between. This CDR3 spans 15 amino acids. Germline-derived CDR1 and CDR2 are SEHNR and FQNEAQ (reference sequence).

The rearrangement links TRBV20-1 to TRBJ2-7, with 8 positions matching TRBD1. This CDR3 is built from 14 residues. The germline V gene encodes CDR1 DFQATT and CDR2 SNEGSKA (reference sequence). Here the CDR3 DNA reads TGCAGCCCAGGGGGCAGCTATGGGGCCTACGAGCAGTACTTC. Encoded protein: CSPGGSYGAYEQYF.

This clonotype was recorded at least ten times. V usage is TRBV7-2 and J usage is TRBJ1-2; 7 bases are a match to TRBD1. The CDR3 has 13 amino acids. Trimming took 5 bases from V and 8 from J; bases not matched to a gene: 8. The germline gives CDR1 SGHTA, CDR2 FQGNSA. Here the CDR3 reads CASSTQQGQGYTF. The CDR3 nucleotides read TGTGCCAGCAGCACACAACAGGGGCAAGGCTACACCTTC. Combining the CDR3 with reference TRBV7-2 and TRBJ1-2 gives the whole variable domain GAGVSQSPSNKVTEKGKDVELRCDPISGHTALYWYRQSLGQGLEFLIYFQGNSAPDKSGLPSDRFSAERTGGSVSTLTIQRTQQEDSAVYLCASSTQQGQGYTFGSGTRLTVV.

This clonotype was seen only a few times. The CDR3 sequence is CASALGPEAFF. The CDR3 DNA sequence: TGCGCCAGCGCGTTAGGACCTGAAGCTTTCTTT. This chain uses TRBV5-1 with TRBJ1-1, with no clear D. The CDR3 runs 11 residues. V lost 7 bases and J 6 bases, leaving 10 bases between the germline ends. Germline-derived CDR1 and CDR2 are SGHRS and YFSETQ.

This clonotype was seen only a few times. V gene TRBV10-3 combines with J gene TRBJ1-6; D is undetermined. The CDR3 totals 13 residues. Trimming removed 9 bases at V and 10 bases at J, with 16 bases between. Germline V gene lookup returns CDR1 ENHRY and CDR2 SYGVKD. The CDR3 reads CAMRSDLWSPLHF. The CDR3 DNA reads TGTGCCATGAGATCGGATCTTTGGTCACCCCTCCACTTT.

This clonotype turned up a few times. At one boundary the junction diverges from the germline segment, which might be a read error. V usage is TRBV5-1 and J usage is TRBJ1-2; D call uncertain. The CDR3 consists of 13 residues. Germline V gene data show CDR1 as SGHRS and CDR2 as YFSETQ. CDR3 amino acids: CASRLVLNYGYTF. In nucleotides, the CDR3 is TGCGCCAGCAGGTTGGTTCTAAACTATGGCTACACCTTC. The full variable domain, completed using reference TRBV5-1 and TRBJ1-2, is KAGVTQTPRYLIKTRGQQVTLSCSPISGHRSVSWYQQTPGQGLQFLFEYFSETQRNKGNFPGRFSGRQFSNSRSEMNVSTLELGDSALYLCASRLVLNYGYTFGSGTRLTVV.